This record concerns one TCR beta chain sequence. The sample comes from a study of cytomegalovirus exposure and HLA in healthy donors. This CDR3 has 15 amino acids. Germline assignment: CDR1 MGHRA and CDR2 YSYEKL. V lost 3 bases and J 1 base, leaving 12 bases between the germline ends. Vbeta (60) and Jbeta (13) primers were used in the PCR. Clones were read by immunoSEQ multiplex PCR, and TCRdb kept only the in-frame ones, dropping some. The table lists about 140,000 clones, roughly 82% of them singletons. This TCR was recovered from a man in his late teens or twenties in good health and CMV-seropositive. The chain combines TRBV4-1 with TRBJ1-1; D gene uncertain. Material: PBMCs. The CDR3 here is CASSQLWGGNTEAFF. The CDR3 DNA reads as TGCGCCAGCAGCCAGCTGTGGGGAGGGAACACTGAAGCTTTCTTT.